A selection of T cell receptor beta chains follows, all from one sample in a study of T cell repertoires in cytomegalovirus infection. TCRdb re-called the reads with MiXCR, one entry per CDR3 protein. The sample lists a few hundred thousand distinct CDR3 sequences, roughly a sixth occurring once. The sequencing sample was made of PBMCs. These receptor sequences come from a human donor in good health (CMV status not recorded). Some clones in this sample may be carry-over from other donors' samples. CDR3s include the opening cysteine and the closing phenylalanine or tryptophan. A D gene is named only where the DNA matches it firmly. Clone size, where shown, is once, few, many, or a class for clones that have expanded.

TRBV15,TRBD1,TRBJ1-3,few,TGTGCCACCAGCAGAGATGCCAGGGGGATTGGAAACACCATATATTTT,CATSRDARGIGNTIYF
TRBV28,NA,TRBJ2-3,many,TGTGCCAGCAGCAGTGGGGGGAGCACAGATACGCAGTATTTT,CASSSGGSTDTQYF
TRBV20-1,NA,TRBJ1-1,NA,TGCAGTGCTAGGGCCGTCGGGGATCGTGTAGCTTTCTTT,CSARAVGDRVAFF
TRBV27,NA,TRBJ2-7,few,TGTGCCAGCAGTTTAGTAGGGGTGGCCTACGAGCAGTACTTC,CASSLVGVAYEQYF
TRBV20-1,NA,TRBJ2-5,few,TGCAGTGCCGCGCAATGGGGGATGGAGACCCAGTACTTC,CSAAQWGMETQYF
TRBV2,NA,TRBJ2-5,NA,TGTGCCAGCAGTCCCTTGTCCGTCCAAGAGACCCAGTACTTC,CASSPLSVQETQYF
TRBV7-2,NA,TRBJ1-6,many,TGTGCCAGCAGCTTCCCCGGTTTTCCGCAGCTCTATAATTCACCCCTCCACTTT,CASSFPGFPQLYNSPLHF
TRBV28,NA,TRBJ2-5,few,TGTGCCAGCAGGCCCGGGAGACAAGAGACCCAGTACTTC,CASRPGRQETQYF
TRBV5-4,TRBD1,TRBJ1-6,NA,TGTGCCAGCAGCAGTGGGACAGCCAGCTCCTATAATTCACCCCTCCACTTT,CASSSGTASSYNSPLHF
TRBV7-2,NA,TRBJ2-3,many,TGTGCCAGCAGCAGAACGCCCGCGGATACGCAGTATTTT,CASSRTPADTQYF
TRBV7-9,TRBD1,TRBJ2-1,NA,TGTGCCAGCAGCTTAACTCTTTATTTGCGTCAGGGGGACAAGCAGTTCTTC,CASSLTLYLRQGDKQFF
TRBV4-1,TRBD2,TRBJ2-2,NA,TGCGCCAGCAGCCAAGGCTCAGCGGGGCGTAACACCGGGGAGCTGTTTTTT,CASSQGSAGRNTGELFF
TRBV12-3/TRBV12-4,NA,TRBJ2-5,few,TGTGCCAGCAGTTTATTTGGATCCCGCGAGACCCAGTACTTC,CASSLFGSRETQYF
TRBV28,NA,TRBJ2-2,NA,TGTGCCAGCACCCGGGGCGGTGGCCGCAACACCGGGGAGCTGTTTTTT,CASTRGGGRNTGELFF
TRBV4-2,TRBD2,TRBJ2-5,many,TGTGCCAGCAGCCAAGGGGGGACTAGCGGGTACCAAGAGACCCAGTACTTC,CASSQGGTSGYQETQYF
TRBV7-6,TRBD1,TRBJ1-1,many,TGTGCCAGCAGCTCAGGGGGGGATATGAACACTGAAGCTTTCTTT,CASSSGGDMNTEAFF
TRBV7-2,NA,TRBJ2-5,many,TGTGCCAGCAGCCGTGGGGGGGGCTTTCAAGAGACCCAGTACTTC,CASSRGGGFQETQYF
TRBV20-1,NA,TRBJ1-5,NA,TGCAGTGCTAGAGATTGGCCCCAAGGGTCTTATAGCAATCAGCCCCAGCATTTT,CSARDWPQGSYSNQPQHF
TRBV7-8,TRBD1,TRBJ1-4,many,TGTGCCAGCAGCTTAAGGGGTGGGACAGCAACTAATGAAAAACTGTTTTTT,CASSLRGGTATNEKLFF
TRBV11-1,NA,TRBJ2-3,NA,TGTGCCAGCAGCTTAATCCGGGACATGTCTTCTACGCAGTATTTT,CASSLIRDMSSTQYF
TRBV7-6,TRBD2,TRBJ2-3,many,TGTGCCAGTATGGAGTTGGCGGGGGGGCCAGATACGCAGTATTTT,CASMELAGGPDTQYF
TRBV15,NA,TRBJ2-1,many,TGTGCCACCAGGATAGGAGGGGTTTACAATGAGCAGTTCTTC,CATRIGGVYNEQFF
TRBV7-9,TRBD1,TRBJ2-2,NA,TGTGCCAGCAGCTTAGACTACAGGGGACCGAACACCGGGGAGCTGTTTTTT,CASSLDYRGPNTGELFF
TRBV4-2,NA,TRBJ1-1,many,TGTGCCAGCAGCCTCCACCTGGGGACGGATATGAACACTGAAGCTTTCTTT,CASSLHLGTDMNTEAFF
TRBV10-1,TRBD1,TRBJ1-5,NA,TGCGCCAGCAGAGACCCGATACCAGACCGGGACAGCCGTGGGAGCAATCAGCCCCAGCATTTT,CASRDPIPDRDSRGSNQPQHF
TRBV6-1,NA,TRBJ1-1,few,TGTGCCAGCAGTCGGGACATAGACACTGAAGCTTTCTTT,CASSRDIDTEAFF